These T cell receptor beta chains were read from a single sample in a study of blood T cell repertoires in COVID-19. Sequencing used immunoSEQ multiplex PCR; TCRdb keeps in-frame clones, though not all of them. The profile shows under 250,000 clones, 80% to 90% of them singletons. Input material: peripheral blood. Every receptor here comes from a man in his forties or fifties with acute or convalescent COVID-19. The CDR3 runs from the conserved cysteine through the conserved F or W. The order of the fields is J gene, clone size, CDR3 length, D gene, V gene, CDR3 protein, CDR3 DNA. A D gene is named only where the DNA matches it firmly. Some rows have no size entry. The others give once, few or many, or a class for an expanded clone.

>TRBJ2-5|NA|16|TRBD2|TRBV7-6
CASSFTPAGAQETQYF
TGTGCCAGCAGCTTTACCCCAGCGGGGGCTCAAGAGACCCAGTACTTC
>TRBJ2-7|NA|14|NA|TRBV28
CASSVQGSSYEQYF
TGTGCCAGCAGTGTACAGGGTAGCTCCTACGAGCAGTACTTC
>TRBJ1-1|NA|18|NA|TRBV1
CTSSQASGQGASGTEAFF
TGCACCAGCAGCCAGGCGTCCGGACAGGGGGCGTCGGGCACTGAAGCTTTCTTT
>TRBJ1-2|NA|14|NA|TRBV19
CASSRGDSNYGYTF
TGTGCCAGTAGTAGGGGGGATTCTAACTATGGCTACACCTTC
>TRBJ2-7|NA|17|NA|TRBV25-1
CASSEYLGGQAENEQYF
TGTGCCAGCAGTGAATACTTGGGGGGGCAGGCCGAGAACGAGCAGTACTTC
>TRBJ2-7|NA|14|NA|TRBV9
CASSPSSGTYEQYF
TGTGCCAGCAGCCCGTCTTCAGGGACCTACGAGCAGTACTTC
>TRBJ2-1|NA|15|TRBD2|TRBV3-1/TRBV3-2
CASSHLTSGGPEQFF
TGTGCCAGCAGCCATTTAACAAGCGGGGGGCCCGAGCAGTTCTTC
>TRBJ1-2|NA|14|NA|TRBV11-2
CASSLRDISYGYTF
TGTGCCAGCAGCCTCCGGGACATTTCCTATGGCTACACCTTC
>TRBJ2-5|NA|16|NA|TRBV7-2
CASSVGSYRRSETQYF
TGTGCCAGCAGCGTAGGGTCCTATCGTCGATCGGAGACCCAGTACTTC
>TRBJ1-2|NA|15|TRBD1|TRBV27
CASRLSRDSNYGYTF
TGTGCCAGCAGGCTGAGTAGGGACAGTAACTATGGCTACACCTTC
>TRBJ2-1|NA|14|TRBD2|TRBV11-2
CASSGGSSYNEQFF
TGTGCCAGCAGCGGCGGGAGCTCCTACAATGAGCAGTTCTTC
>TRBJ2-3|NA|13|NA|TRBV20-1
CSASRGSTDTQYF
TGCAGTGCTAGTCGAGGGTCCACAGATACGCAGTATTTT
>TRBJ2-5|NA|13|NA|TRBV2
CASRAEEGETQYF
TGTGCCAGCAGAGCGGAGGAGGGGGAGACCCAGTACTTC
>TRBJ1-2|NA|15|TRBD1|TRBV27
CASTSGTGGDYGYTF
TGTGCCAGCACCTCCGGGACAGGGGGCGACTATGGCTACACCTTC
>TRBJ1-1|once|15|TRBD1|TRBV9
CASSVRPTGGTEAFF
TGTGCCAGCAGCGTTCGACCGACAGGGGGCACTGAAGCTTTCTTT
>TRBJ2-7|many|14|NA|TRBV5-1
CASSLGHSDYEQYF
TGCGCCAGCAGCTTGGGACATTCTGACTACGAGCAGTACTTC
>TRBJ2-7|NA|15|NA|TRBV10-1
CASSHQTGLAYEQYF
TGCGCCAGCAGCCACCAGACAGGATTGGCCTACGAGCAGTACTTC
>TRBJ2-1|NA|14|TRBD2|TRBV14
CASGLAGVYNEQFF
TGTGCCAGCGGACTAGCGGGGGTCTACAATGAGCAGTTCTTC
>TRBJ1-5|NA|14|TRBD1|TRBV2
CASSRDRKNQPQHF
TGTGCCAGCAGTCGGGACAGGAAAAATCAGCCCCAGCATTTT
>TRBJ1-5|once|13|NA|TRBV18
CAASTGEGQPQHF
TGTGCAGCCAGCACGGGGGAGGGGCAGCCCCAGCATTTT
>TRBJ2-7|once|15|TRBD2|TRBV14
CASSQVERDSYEQYF
TGTGCCAGCAGCCAGGTCGAGCGGGACTCCTACGAGCAGTACTTC
>TRBJ2-7|NA|11|NA|TRBV6-2/TRBV6-3
CASSTAREQYF
TGTGCCAGCAGTACGGCTAGGGAGCAGTACTTC
>TRBJ2-2|NA|14|NA|TRBV18
CASSPQGRTGELFF
TGTGCCAGCTCACCACAGGGGAGGACCGGGGAGCTGTTTTTT
>TRBJ1-2|NA|16|TRBD1|TRBV4-1
CASSQDRQGSTSGYTF
TGCGCCAGCAGCCAGGATAGACAGGGAAGTACGTCTGGCTACACCTTC
>TRBJ2-5|NA|13|TRBD2|TRBV19
CASSMGTRGTQYF
TGTGCCAGTAGTATGGGGACTAGGGGGACCCAGTACTTC
>TRBJ1-1|NA|17|NA|TRBV7-8
CASSLAPVNGMNTEAFF
TGTGCCAGCAGCTTAGCGCCTGTTAACGGGATGAACACTGAAGCTTTCTTT
>TRBJ2-1|NA|14|TRBD1|TRBV29-1
CSAGDRGSYNEQFF
TGCAGCGCTGGGGACAGGGGCTCCTACAATGAGCAGTTCTTC
>TRBJ2-7|NA|14|TRBD1|TRBV11-3
CASSSDRSSYEQYF
TGTGCCAGCAGCTCGGACAGGAGTTCCTACGAGCAGTACTTC
>TRBJ1-4|NA|17|TRBD1|TRBV19
CASSIGTQGATNEKLFF
TGTGCCAGTAGTATAGGGACCCAGGGGGCAACTAATGAAAAACTGTTTTTT
>TRBJ2-1|few|15|TRBD2|TRBV28
CASSLGLAEPHEQFF
TGTGCCAGCAGTCTGGGACTAGCGGAGCCGCATGAGCAGTTCTTC
>TRBJ2-2|NA|15|TRBD1|TRBV24-1
CATAPGGSSTGELFF
TGTGCCACCGCCCCAGGGGGCTCGAGCACCGGGGAGCTGTTTTTT
>TRBJ2-2|NA|14|TRBD1|TRBV27
CASRTGVDTGELFF
TGTGCCAGTCGGACAGGGGTGGACACCGGGGAGCTGTTTTTT
>TRBJ2-5|NA|16|TRBD2|TRBV3-1/TRBV3-2
CASSQVIAGARETQYF
TGTGCCAGCAGCCAAGTAATAGCGGGAGCGAGAGAGACCCAGTACTTC
>TRBJ1-3|NA|16|NA|TRBV6-1
CASSEALGGVLNTIYF
TGTGCCAGCAGTGAAGCGCTTGGGGGGGTTCTAAACACCATATATTTT
>TRBJ1-1|NA|13|NA|TRBV7-2
CASSFPVNTEAFF
TGTGCCAGCAGCTTCCCGGTGAACACTGAAGCTTTCTTT
>TRBJ1-1|NA|15|NA|TRBV5-1
CASSSYSQGNTEAFF
TGCGCCAGCAGCAGCTACAGCCAGGGGAACACTGAAGCTTTCTTT
>TRBJ1-5|NA|13|TRBD1|TRBV6-5
CASSLTGNQPQHF
TGTGCCAGCAGTTTGACAGGGAATCAGCCCCAGCATTTT
>TRBJ2-5|once|13|NA|TRBV5-1
CASSLGQQETQYF
TGCGCCAGCAGCTTGGGGCAGCAAGAGACCCAGTACTTC
>TRBJ1-5|NA|13|NA|TRBV19
CASSMAEGGPQHF
TGTGCCAGTAGTATGGCGGAGGGTGGGCCCCAGCATTTT
>TRBJ2-7|NA|16|TRBD2|TRBV6-5
CASSYSRSGTGGEQYF
TGTGCCAGCAGTTACTCGCGCAGCGGGACGGGGGGGGAGCAGTACTTC
>TRBJ2-5|NA|16|TRBD2|TRBV7-8
CASSPHGRGEGETQYF
TGTGCCAGCAGCCCCCACGGGAGAGGGGAGGGAGAGACCCAGTACTTC
>TRBJ2-5|NA|15|TRBD2|TRBV10-1
CASSESSGGMKTQYF
TGCGCCAGCAGTGAGTCTAGCGGGGGTATGAAGACCCAGTACTTC
>TRBJ2-7|NA|16|TRBD1|TRBV4-3
CASSHGQGAYPYEQYF
TGCGCCAGCAGCCACGGACAGGGGGCATACCCCTACGAGCAGTACTTC
>TRBJ2-7|NA|14|TRBD2|TRBV5-1
CASSQGLAAYEQYF
TGCGCCAGCAGCCAGGGACTAGCGGCCTACGAGCAGTACTTC